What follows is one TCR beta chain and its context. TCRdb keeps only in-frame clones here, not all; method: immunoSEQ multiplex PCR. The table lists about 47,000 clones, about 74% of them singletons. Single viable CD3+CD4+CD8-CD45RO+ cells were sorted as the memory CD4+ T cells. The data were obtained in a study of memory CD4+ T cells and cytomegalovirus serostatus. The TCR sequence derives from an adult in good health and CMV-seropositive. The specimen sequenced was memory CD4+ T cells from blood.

CDR3 sequence (DNA): TGTGCCAGCAGTGAGGGAACGGGGGGGCCAGATACGCAGTATTTT. Protein sequence: CASSEGTGGPDTQYF. The chain employs TRBV6-4 and TRBJ2-3, with 8 bases that match TRBD2. The CDR3 totals 15 residues. CDR1 is MRHNA, CDR2 SNTAGT, per germline. V dropped 3 bases and J dropped 4; count of bases not matched to a gene: 6.